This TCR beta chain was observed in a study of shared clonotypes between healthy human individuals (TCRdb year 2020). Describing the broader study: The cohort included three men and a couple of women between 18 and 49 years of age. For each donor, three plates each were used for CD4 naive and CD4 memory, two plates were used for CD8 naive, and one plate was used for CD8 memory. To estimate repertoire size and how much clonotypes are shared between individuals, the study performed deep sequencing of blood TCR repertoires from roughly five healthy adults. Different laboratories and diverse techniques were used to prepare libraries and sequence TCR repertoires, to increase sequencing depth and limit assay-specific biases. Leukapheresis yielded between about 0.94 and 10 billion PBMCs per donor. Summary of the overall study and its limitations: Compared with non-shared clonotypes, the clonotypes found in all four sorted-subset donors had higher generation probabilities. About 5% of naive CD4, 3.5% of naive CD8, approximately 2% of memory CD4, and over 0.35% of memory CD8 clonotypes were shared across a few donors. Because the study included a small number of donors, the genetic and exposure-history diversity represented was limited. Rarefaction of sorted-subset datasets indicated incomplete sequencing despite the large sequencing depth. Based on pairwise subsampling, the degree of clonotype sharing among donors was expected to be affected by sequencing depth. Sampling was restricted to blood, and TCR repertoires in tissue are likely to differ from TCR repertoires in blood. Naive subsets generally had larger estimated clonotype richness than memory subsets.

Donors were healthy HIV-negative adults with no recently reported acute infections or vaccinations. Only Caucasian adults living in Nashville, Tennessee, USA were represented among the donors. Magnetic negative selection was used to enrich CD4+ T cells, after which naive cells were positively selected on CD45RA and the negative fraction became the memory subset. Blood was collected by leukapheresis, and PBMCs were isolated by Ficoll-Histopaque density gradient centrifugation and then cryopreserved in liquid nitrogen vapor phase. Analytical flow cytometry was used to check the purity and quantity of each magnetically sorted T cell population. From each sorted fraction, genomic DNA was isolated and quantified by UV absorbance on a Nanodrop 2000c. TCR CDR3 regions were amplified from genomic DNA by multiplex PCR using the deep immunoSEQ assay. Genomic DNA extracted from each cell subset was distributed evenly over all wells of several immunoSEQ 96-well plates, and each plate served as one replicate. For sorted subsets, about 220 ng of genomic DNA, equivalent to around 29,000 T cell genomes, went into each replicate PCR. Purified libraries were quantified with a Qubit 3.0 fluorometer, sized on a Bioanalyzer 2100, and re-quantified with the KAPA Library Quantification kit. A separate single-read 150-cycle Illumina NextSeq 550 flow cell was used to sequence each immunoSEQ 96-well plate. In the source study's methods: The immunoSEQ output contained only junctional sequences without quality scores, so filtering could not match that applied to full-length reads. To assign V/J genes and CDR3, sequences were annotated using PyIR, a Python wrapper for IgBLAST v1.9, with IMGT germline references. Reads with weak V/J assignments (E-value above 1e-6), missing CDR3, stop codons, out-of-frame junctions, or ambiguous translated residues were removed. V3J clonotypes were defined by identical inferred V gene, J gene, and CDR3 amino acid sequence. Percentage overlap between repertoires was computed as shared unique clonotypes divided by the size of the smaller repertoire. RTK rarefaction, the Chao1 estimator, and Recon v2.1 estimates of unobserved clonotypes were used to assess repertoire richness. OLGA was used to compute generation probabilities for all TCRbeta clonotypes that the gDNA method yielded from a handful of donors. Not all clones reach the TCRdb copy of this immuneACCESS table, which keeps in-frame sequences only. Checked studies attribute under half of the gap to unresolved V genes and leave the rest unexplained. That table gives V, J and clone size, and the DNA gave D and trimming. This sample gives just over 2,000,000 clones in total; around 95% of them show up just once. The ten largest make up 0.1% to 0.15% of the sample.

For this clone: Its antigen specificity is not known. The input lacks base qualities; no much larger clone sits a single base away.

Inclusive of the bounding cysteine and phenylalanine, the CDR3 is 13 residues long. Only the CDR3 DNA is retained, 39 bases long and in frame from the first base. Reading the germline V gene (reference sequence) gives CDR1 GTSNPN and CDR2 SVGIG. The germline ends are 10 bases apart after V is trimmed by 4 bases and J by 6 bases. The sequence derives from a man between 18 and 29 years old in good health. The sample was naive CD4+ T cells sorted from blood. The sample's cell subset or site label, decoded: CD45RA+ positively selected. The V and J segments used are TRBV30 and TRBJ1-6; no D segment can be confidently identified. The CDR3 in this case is CAWISAGNSPLHF. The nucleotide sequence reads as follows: TGTGCCTGGATCTCCGCGGGTAATTCACCCCTCCACTTT.